Listed below are T cell receptor beta chains from one sample, sequenced in a study of T cells after yellow fever vaccination. MiXCR, run by TCRdb on the 5' RACE reads, gives a single entry per CDR3 protein. The table lists some 100,000 distinct CDR3 sequences, roughly 7.2% of them singletons. The input for sequencing was CD4+ T cells sorted from PBMCs, taken around 45 days after the first yellow fever vaccination. These receptors all stem from a man younger than 35 who received the YFV17D yellow fever vaccine. CDR3s include the opening cysteine and the closing phenylalanine or tryptophan. Each record gives: clone size, D gene, V gene, J gene, CDR3 protein, CDR3 DNA. D genes are given only for firm matches. For some rows the clone size is stated as once, few or many, or as a class when expanded; others skip it.

>many|.|TRBV2|TRBJ2-2
CASRATGPNTGELFF
TGTGCCAGCAGGGCGACAGGCCCCAACACCGGGGAGCTGTTTTTT
>many|.|TRBV4-3|TRBJ2-5
CASSQAGRGLVTQYF
TGCGCCAGCAGCCAAGCTGGCCGGGGTTTGGTCACCCAGTACTTC
>many|TRBD1|TRBV7-3|TRBJ2-1
CASSLNGQEYNEQFF
TGTGCCAGCAGCTTAAACGGACAGGAGTACAATGAGCAGTTCTTC
>many|TRBD2|TRBV19|TRBJ2-3
CASSTWTSGGIHTDTQYF
TGTGCCAGTAGTACTTGGACTAGCGGGGGAATCCACACAGATACGCAGTATTTT
>few|.|TRBV4-2|TRBJ2-6
CASSQEGVYSGANVLTF
TGTGCCAGCAGCCAAGAGGGTGTCTACTCTGGGGCCAACGTCCTGACTTTC
>many|TRBD1|TRBV4-3|TRBJ1-1
CASSQGGTGDTEAFF
TGCGCCAGCAGCCAAGGAGGGACAGGGGACACTGAAGCTTTCTTT
>many|.|TRBV2|TRBJ1-1
CASRGAGTSIKAFF
TGTGCCAGCCGGGGTGCAGGGACGTCCATAAAAGCTTTCTTT
>many|TRBD2|TRBV7-3|TRBJ2-1
CASSLHSGLAGTGEQFF
TGTGCCAGCAGCTTACATAGCGGACTAGCGGGGACGGGTGAGCAGTTCTTC
>.|TRBD2|TRBV29-1|TRBJ2-5
CSVDPGTSGPAGETQYF
TGCAGCGTCGACCCGGGGACTAGCGGGCCTGCAGGGGAGACCCAGTACTTC
>many|.|TRBV7-2|TRBJ2-7
CASSASRGGSYEQYF
TGTGCCAGCAGCGCCAGTCGTGGGGGCTCCTACGAGCAGTACTTC
>many|TRBD2|TRBV5-1|TRBJ2-1
CASSPLGLAGATRSYNEQFF
TGCGCCAGCAGCCCCCTTGGGCTAGCGGGGGCCACCCGCTCCTACAATGAGCAGTTCTTC
>many|.|TRBV2|TRBJ2-4
CASSRGGARYF
TGTGCCAGCAGTAGGGGGGGCGCGAGGTACTTC
>few|.|TRBV20-1|TRBJ1-2
CSASPARDYGYTF
TGCAGTGCTAGTCCCGCCAGGGACTATGGCTACACCTTC
>many|.|TRBV6-4|TRBJ2-1
CASSEFSGGYNEQFF
TGTGCCAGCAGTGAATTTAGTGGGGGTTACAATGAGCAGTTCTTC
>few|.|TRBV5-1|TRBJ1-6
CASSLAGLRNSPLHF
TGCGCCAGCAGCTTGGCAGGCCTACGGAATTCACCCCTCCACTTT